This TCR beta chain came from a study of blood T cell repertoires in COVID-19. Study background: Sites in the United States, Italy and Spain provided acute and convalescent COVID-19 samples.

How the authors handled the data: Reference gene primer amplification in the assay estimated nucleated cell counts. Sequencing used immunoSEQ multiplex PCR; TCRdb keeps in-frame clones, though not all of them. The DNA gave D and trimming, while V, J and clone size come from that table. The table lists approximately 87,000 clones, about 89% of them singletons. The CDR3 contains 15 residues. Germline CDR1 and CDR2: SGHNT and YENEEA. V was trimmed by 3 bases and J by 4 bases, leaving 15 bases between them. The clonotype originates from a man between 65 and 85 years old with active or convalescent COVID-19. The sequencing sample was made of peripheral blood. This sequence joins TRBV11-3 and TRBJ2-5, with a possible D match to TRBD1 (5 bases). CDR3 nucleotides: TGTGCCAGCAGCTTTGGCAGGGTCCCTGGAGAGACCCAGTACTTC. Translation gives CASSFGRVPGETQYF.